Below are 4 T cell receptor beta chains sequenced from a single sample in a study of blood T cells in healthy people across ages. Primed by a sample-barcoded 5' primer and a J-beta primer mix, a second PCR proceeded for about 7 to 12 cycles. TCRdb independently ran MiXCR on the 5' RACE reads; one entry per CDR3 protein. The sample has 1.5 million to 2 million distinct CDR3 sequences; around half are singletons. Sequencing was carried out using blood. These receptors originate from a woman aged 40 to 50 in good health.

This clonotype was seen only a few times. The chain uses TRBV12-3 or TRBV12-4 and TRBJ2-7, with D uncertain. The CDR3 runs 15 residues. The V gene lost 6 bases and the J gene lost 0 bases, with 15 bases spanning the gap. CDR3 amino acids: CASRRSGERSYEQYF. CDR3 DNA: TGTGCCAGCAGAAGGAGTGGGGAACGCTCCTACGAGCAGTACTTC.

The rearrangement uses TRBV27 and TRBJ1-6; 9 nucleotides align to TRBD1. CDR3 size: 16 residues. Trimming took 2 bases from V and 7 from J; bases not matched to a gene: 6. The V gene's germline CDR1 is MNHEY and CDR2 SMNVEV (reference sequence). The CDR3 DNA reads TGTGCCAGCAGTTTAGGGACAGGGTTAGTGAATTCACCCCTCCACTTT. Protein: CASSLGTGLVNSPLHF.

CDR3 protein: CASSLVMNSGTEAFF. In DNA form, the CDR3 reads TGTGCCAGCAGCTTAGTCATGAACAGTGGCACTGAAGCTTTCTTT. The V gene is TRBV7-2, the J gene TRBJ1-1, with D unresolved. The CDR3 spans 15 residues. The germline gives CDR1 SGHTA, CDR2 FQGNSA. V lost 1 base and J 4 bases, leaving 13 bases between the germline ends.

This chain's CDR3 is CASQRGHDSPLHF. The CDR3, as DNA: TGTGCCAGCCAGAGGGGGCACGATTCACCCCTCCACTTT. The chain employs TRBV25-1 and TRBJ1-6; 7 bases map to TRBD1. Germline V CDR1 and CDR2: MGHDK, SYGVNS. There are 13 residues in the CDR3. V shed 8 bases and J 8 bases; nucleotides not matched to a gene: 6.